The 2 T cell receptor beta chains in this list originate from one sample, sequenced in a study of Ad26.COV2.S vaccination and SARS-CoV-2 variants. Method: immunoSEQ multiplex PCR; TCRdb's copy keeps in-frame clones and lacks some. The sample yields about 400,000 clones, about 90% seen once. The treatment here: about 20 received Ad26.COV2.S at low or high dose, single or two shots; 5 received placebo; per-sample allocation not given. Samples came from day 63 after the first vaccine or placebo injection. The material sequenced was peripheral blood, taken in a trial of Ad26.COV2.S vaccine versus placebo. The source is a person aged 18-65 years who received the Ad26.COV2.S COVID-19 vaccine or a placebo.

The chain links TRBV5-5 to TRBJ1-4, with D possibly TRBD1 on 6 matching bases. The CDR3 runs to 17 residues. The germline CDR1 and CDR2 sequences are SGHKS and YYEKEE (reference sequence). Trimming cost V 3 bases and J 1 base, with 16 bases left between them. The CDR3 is CASSSPLGGGTNEKLFF. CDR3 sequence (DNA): TGTGCCAGCAGCTCCCCCCTAGGGGGGGGAACTAATGAAAAACTGTTTTTT.

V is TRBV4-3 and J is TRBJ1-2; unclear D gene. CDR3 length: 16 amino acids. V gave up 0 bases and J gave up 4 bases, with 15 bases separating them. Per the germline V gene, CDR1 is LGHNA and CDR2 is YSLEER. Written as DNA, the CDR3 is TGCGCCAGCAGCCAAGATAGAAGAGTTACATTCTATGGCTACACCTTC. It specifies CASSQDRRVTFYGYTF.